This entry features one T cell receptor (beta chain) sequence. The data derive from a study of shared T cell receptors in the human thymus. Assay: immunoSEQ multiplex PCR; the TCRdb copy retains only in-frame clones and omits some. The table shows about 380,000 clones, with approximately 95% occurring only once. Sequences were obtained from thymocytes. This TCR was recovered from a human donor.

The CDR3 here is CAIRRHYLVYTEAFF. CDR3 coding DNA: TGTGCCATCAGAAGACATTACCTTGTCTACACTGAAGCTTTCTTT. The chain combines TRBV10-3 with TRBJ1-1; D gene ambiguous. The CDR3 has 15 amino acids. The germline V gene has CDR1 ENHRY and CDR2 SYGVKD. Trimming removed 6 bases at V and 3 bases at J, with 17 bases between.